This T cell receptor beta chain originates from a study of control samples from healthy donors and cancer patients. Libraries were prepared by immunoSEQ multiplex PCR; TCRdb keeps only in-frame clonotypes and omits some of them. This table holds some 49,000 clones, 65% to 90% found once. Looked up from germline, CDR1 is SQVTM and CDR2 is ANQGSEA. The CDR3 loop spans 11 amino acids. The germline V and J ends were trimmed by 7 bases and 4 bases, with 10 bases remaining between them. The chain is built from TRBV29-1 and TRBJ1-1; D gene ambiguous. Sequenced: PBMCs. This receptor was identified in a woman between 45 and 60 years old with lung cancer. CDR3 sequence: CSGLLGTEAFF. The CDR3 bases are TGCAGCGGCCTATTGGGCACTGAAGCTTTCTTT.